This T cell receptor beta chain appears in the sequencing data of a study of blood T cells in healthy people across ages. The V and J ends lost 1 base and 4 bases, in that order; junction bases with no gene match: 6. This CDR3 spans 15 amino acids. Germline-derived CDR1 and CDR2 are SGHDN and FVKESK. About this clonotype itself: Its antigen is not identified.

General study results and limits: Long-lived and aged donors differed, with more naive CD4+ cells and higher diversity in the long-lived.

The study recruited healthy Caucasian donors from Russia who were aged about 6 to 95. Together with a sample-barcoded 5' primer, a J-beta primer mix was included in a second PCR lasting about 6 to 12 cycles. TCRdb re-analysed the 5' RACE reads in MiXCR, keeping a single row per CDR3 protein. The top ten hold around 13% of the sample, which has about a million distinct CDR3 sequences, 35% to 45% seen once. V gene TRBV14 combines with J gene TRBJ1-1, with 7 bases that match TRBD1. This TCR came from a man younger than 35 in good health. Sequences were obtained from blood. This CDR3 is CASSQVTGLGTEAFF. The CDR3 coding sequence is TGTGCCAGCAGCCAAGTGACAGGGCTCGGCACTGAAGCTTTCTTT.